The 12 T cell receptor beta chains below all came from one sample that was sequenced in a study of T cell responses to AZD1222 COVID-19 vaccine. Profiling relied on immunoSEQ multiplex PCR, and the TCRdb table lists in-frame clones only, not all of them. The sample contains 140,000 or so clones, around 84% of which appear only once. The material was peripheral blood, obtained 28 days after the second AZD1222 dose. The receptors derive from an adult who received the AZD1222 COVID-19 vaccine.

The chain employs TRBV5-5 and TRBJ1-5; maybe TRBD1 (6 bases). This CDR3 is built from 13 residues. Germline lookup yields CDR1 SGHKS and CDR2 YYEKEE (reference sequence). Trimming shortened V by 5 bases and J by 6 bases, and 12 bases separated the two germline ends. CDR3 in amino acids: CASSMGGAQPQHF. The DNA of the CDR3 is TGTGCCAGCAGTATGGGGGGGGCTCAGCCCCAGCATTTT.

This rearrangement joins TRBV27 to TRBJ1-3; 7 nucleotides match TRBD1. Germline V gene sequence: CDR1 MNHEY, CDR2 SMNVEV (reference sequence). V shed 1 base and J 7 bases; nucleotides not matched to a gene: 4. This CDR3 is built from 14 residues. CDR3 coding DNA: TGTGCCAGCAGTTTATTAGGGGGCGAGAACACCATATATTTT. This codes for CASSLLGGENTIYF.

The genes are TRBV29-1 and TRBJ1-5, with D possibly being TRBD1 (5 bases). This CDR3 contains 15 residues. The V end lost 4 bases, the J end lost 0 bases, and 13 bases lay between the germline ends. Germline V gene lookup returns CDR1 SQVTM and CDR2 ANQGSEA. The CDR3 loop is CSVGFGGNSNQPQHF. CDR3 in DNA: TGCAGCGTTGGCTTTGGGGGGAATAGCAATCAGCCCCAGCATTTT.

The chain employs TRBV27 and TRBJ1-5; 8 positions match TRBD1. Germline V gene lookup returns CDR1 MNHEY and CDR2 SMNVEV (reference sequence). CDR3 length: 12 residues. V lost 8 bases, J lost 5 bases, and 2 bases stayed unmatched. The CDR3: CASQQGDQPQHF. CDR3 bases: TGTGCCAGCCAACAGGGGGATCAGCCCCAGCATTTT.

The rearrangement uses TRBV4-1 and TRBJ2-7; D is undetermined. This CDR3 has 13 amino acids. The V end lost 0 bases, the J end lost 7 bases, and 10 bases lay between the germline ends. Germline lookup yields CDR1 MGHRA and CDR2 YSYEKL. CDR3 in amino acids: CASSQDTAWEQYF. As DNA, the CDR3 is TGCGCCAGCAGCCAAGATACAGCGTGGGAGCAGTACTTC.

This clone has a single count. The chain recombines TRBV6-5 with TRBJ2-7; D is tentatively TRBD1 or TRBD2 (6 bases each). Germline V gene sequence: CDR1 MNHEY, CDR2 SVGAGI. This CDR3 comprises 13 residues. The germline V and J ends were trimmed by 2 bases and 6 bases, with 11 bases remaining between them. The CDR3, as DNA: TGTGCCAGCAGTTACAGGGGGGCCGTCGAGCAGTACTTC. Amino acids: CASSYRGAVEQYF.

CDR3 nucleotides: TGTGCCAGCAGCTCCAGGGGGCCCGGGCGTACTGAAGCTTTCTTT. Residues: CASSSRGPGRTEAFF. This sequence joins TRBV7-9 and TRBJ1-1; 8 bases are shared with TRBD1. With 4 bases clipped from V and 5 bases from J, the junction kept 9 bases outside the gene matches. The CDR3 is 15 amino acids. In germline, CDR1 is SEHNR, CDR2 FQNEAQ (reference sequence).

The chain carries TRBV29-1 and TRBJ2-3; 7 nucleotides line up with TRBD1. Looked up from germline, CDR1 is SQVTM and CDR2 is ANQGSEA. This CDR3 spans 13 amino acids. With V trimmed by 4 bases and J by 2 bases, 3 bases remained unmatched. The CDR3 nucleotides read TGCAGCGTTGGGCAGGGGGTCACAGATACGCAGTATTTT. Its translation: CSVGQGVTDTQYF.

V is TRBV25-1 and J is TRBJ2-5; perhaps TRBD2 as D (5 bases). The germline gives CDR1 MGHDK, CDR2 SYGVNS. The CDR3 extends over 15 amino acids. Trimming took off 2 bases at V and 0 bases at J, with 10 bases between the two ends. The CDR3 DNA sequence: TGTGCCAGCAGTGAAGCTAGCTGGTACCAAGAGACCCAGTACTTC. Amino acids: CASSEASWYQETQYF.

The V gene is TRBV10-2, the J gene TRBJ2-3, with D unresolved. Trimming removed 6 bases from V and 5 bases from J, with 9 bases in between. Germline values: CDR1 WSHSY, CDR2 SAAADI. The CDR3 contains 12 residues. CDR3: CASSQAGDTQYF. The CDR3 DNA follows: TGCGCCAGCAGCCAGGCAGGAGATACGCAGTATTTT.

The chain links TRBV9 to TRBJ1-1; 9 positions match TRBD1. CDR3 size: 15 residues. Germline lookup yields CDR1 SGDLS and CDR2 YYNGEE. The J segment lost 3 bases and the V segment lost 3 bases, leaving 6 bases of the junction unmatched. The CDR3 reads CASSGLQGAYTEAFF. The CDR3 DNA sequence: TGTGCCAGCAGCGGTCTACAGGGGGCGTACACTGAAGCTTTCTTT. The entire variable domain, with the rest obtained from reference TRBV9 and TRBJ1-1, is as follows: DSGVTQTPKHLITATGQRVTLRCSPRSGDLSVYWYQQSLDQGLQFLIQYYNGEERAKGNILERFSAQQFPDLHSELNLSSLELGDSALYFCASSGLQGAYTEAFFGQGTRLTVV.

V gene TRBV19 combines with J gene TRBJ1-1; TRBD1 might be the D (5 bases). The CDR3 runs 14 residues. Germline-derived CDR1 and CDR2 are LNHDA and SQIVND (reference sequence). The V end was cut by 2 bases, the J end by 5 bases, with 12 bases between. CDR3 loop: CASSIMGGRTEAFF. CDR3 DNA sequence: TGTGCCAGTAGTATAATGGGGGGGAGGACTGAAGCTTTCTTT.